This T cell receptor (beta chain) originates from a study of cytomegalovirus exposure and HLA in healthy donors (TCRdb year 2017). General notes on the study: According to a later analysis, the roughly 130 validation repertoires were produced on the same platform as the 700 or so repertoires of the first cohort. The study aimed to test whether cataloging public T cell receptors could reveal signatures of past pathogen exposure. In addition to the first cohort of 500 to 850 subjects, a separate validation cohort of approximately 110 different subjects was used. To predict cytomegalovirus infection status, the study brought together high-throughput TCR immunosequencing, statistical association of individual TCRs with disease status, and machine learning. The investigation overall reported the following: The classifier was reported to diagnose cytomegalovirus status with high specificity and sensitivity in both the original cohort and the validation cohort. In vitro tests confirmed that a few of the cytomegalovirus-associated TCR beta chains recognize cytomegalovirus antigens. The authors suggested that the approach could potentially be extended to other disease states and immunological phenotypes. Across donors, most TCR sequences were observed very rarely, whereas some public TCRs were present in many individuals. In the study, 150 to 200 TCR beta chains were listed as associated with cytomegalovirus. In a later analysis, TCRs clustered in the first cohort were found to also tend to co-occur in the roughly 120 validation repertoires, with 94% of cluster scores above 0. A later analysis lacked HLA typing for the validation cohort, so it scored co-occurrence in that cohort across all 110 or so repertoires.

Donors formed part of the validation cohort, which comprised about 130 subjects and was distinct from the first cohort of roughly 600 subjects. The library was built by means of the immunoSEQ multiplex PCR assay. In the original analysis: A statistical classification framework was built for diagnosing cytomegalovirus status from the catalog of TCR beta chain sequences. Not all clones reach the TCRdb copy of this immuneACCESS table, which keeps in-frame sequences only. Checked studies attribute under half of the gap to unresolved V genes and leave the rest unexplained. V and J calls and clone size are those listed in that table; D and trimming were worked out from the DNA. The sample table lists around 230,000 clones, more than 75% of them with a count of one. Less than 1.5% of the sample belongs to the ten largest clones. The sample holds one count of this clone. Its cognate antigen has yet to be identified. No base-level quality is on record; no much larger clone is a single base apart.

The TCR sequence derives from a woman aged 30 to 39 in good health and CMV-seropositive. The sequenced sample consisted of PBMCs.

For the CDR3, the sequence is CASSLVTSGLDTQYF. The DNA sequence is given as TGTGCCAGCAGTCTTGTGACTAGCGGGTTAGATACGCAGTATTTT. Rearrangement joined TRBV28 to TRBJ2-3; 10 junctional bases match TRBD2. The germline V gene sets CDR1 to MDHEN and CDR2 to SYDVKM. The CDR3 contains 15 residues, cysteine and phenylalanine counted. Only the CDR3 part of the read is kept: 45 bases, read in frame from the first base. Trimming accounts for 5 bases at V and 5 bases at J, while the number of junction bases matched to no gene is 7.